The 31 T cell receptor beta chains reported below all come from one sample, sequenced in a study of blood T cell repertoires in COVID-19. Produced via immunoSEQ multiplex PCR; TCRdb's table is partial and in-frame only. Of just over 150,000 clones in the sample, around 85% were seen once. Sequenced material: peripheral blood. These receptors were taken from a human donor with acute or convalescent COVID-19. The donor label of this sample is uncertain.

There are a few counts of this clone. The rearrangement links TRBV19 to TRBJ2-6; tentative D call: TRBD2 (6 bases). Germline CDR1 and CDR2: LNHDA and SQIVND (reference sequence). With 5 bases removed from V and 0 bases from J, the gap between germline ends came to 17 bases. This CDR3 has 18 residues. CDR3 protein: CASSRGWGEGSGANVLTF. The CDR3 region has the DNA TGTGCCAGTAGTCGGGGGTGGGGAGAAGGCTCTGGGGCCAACGTCCTGACTTTC.

The chain is built from TRBV7-9 and TRBJ2-7; the D is unclear. The germline CDR1 and CDR2 sequences are SEHNR and FQNEAQ (reference sequence). With 5 bases removed from V and 0 bases from J, the gap between germline ends came to 11 bases. This CDR3 contains 14 residues. CDR3 sequence reads: CASSRTESSYEQYF. The CDR3 region has the DNA TGTGCCAGCAGCCGTACAGAGAGCTCCTACGAGCAGTACTTC.

The chain is built from TRBV6-5 and TRBJ1-5; the D gene is possibly TRBD1 (5 bases). The germline gives CDR1 MNHEY, CDR2 SVGAGI. The CDR3 runs to 15 residues. V was shortened by 2 bases and J by 4 bases, with 12 bases between the two germline ends. CDR3 coding DNA: TGTGCCAGCAGTTACGGGCAGGGTAGTAATCAGCCCCAGCATTTT. Amino acid sequence: CASSYGQGSNQPQHF.

The chain uses TRBV7-8 and TRBJ2-2; 8 nucleotides line up with TRBD2. Trimming cost V 2 bases and J 3 bases; bases outside gene matches: 14. Germline V gives CDR1 SGHVS, CDR2 FQNEAQ. The CDR3 length is 19 residues. CDR3 region: CASSLRGLTEAGDTGELFF. For the CDR3, the DNA is TGTGCCAGCAGCTTAAGGGGCCTTACGGAAGCGGGGGACACCGGGGAGCTGTTTTTT.

The V and J genes are TRBV19 and TRBJ1-1; 7 nucleotides align to TRBD1. V gave up 7 bases and J gave up 1 base; unmatched junction bases: 6. Germline loops: CDR1 LNHDA, CDR2 SQIVND (reference sequence). This CDR3 is 14 amino acids long. CDR3 loop: CASIGRQGNTEAFF. CDR3 DNA sequence: TGTGCCAGTATTGGACGACAGGGGAACACTGAAGCTTTCTTT.

The J gene is TRBJ1-6, the V gene TRBV5-1; D gene ambiguous. Trimming cost V 1 base and J 8 bases, with 7 bases left between them. The CDR3 covers 13 residues. Germline V lookup: CDR1 SGHRS, CDR2 YFSETQ. CDR3 nucleotide sequence: TGCGCCAGCAGCTTGATTGCGGATTCACCCCTCCACTTT. Translation: CASSLIADSPLHF.

V is TRBV30 and J is TRBJ1-1; no clear D. V gave up 3 bases and J gave up 0 bases, with 8 bases separating them. The CDR3 is 13 amino acids. Per germline, CDR1 GTSNPN and CDR2 SVGIG (reference sequence). CDR3 coding DNA: TGTGCCTGGAGAAAGACTATGAACACTGAAGCTTTCTTT. This translates into CAWRKTMNTEAFF.

This clone was recorded once. The chain recombines TRBV9 with TRBJ2-3; D ambiguous. The CDR3 extends over 17 amino acids. CDR1 is SGDLS, CDR2 YYNGEE, per germline. V was pared by 4 bases and J by 2 bases, with 20 bases between. The CDR3 spells CASSLPPSRALTDTQYF. DNA of the CDR3: TGTGCCAGCAGCCTTCCCCCCTCTCGCGCCCTCACAGATACGCAGTATTTT.

The chain links TRBV5-6 to TRBJ1-2; D is undetermined. This CDR3 region has 12 residues. Germline V gene sequence: CDR1 SGHDT, CDR2 YYEEEE. V lost 2 bases and J lost 6, with 8 bases in between. The CDR3 DNA reads TGTGCCAGCAGCTTTGGAGGGAATGGCTACACCTTC. Amino acids: CASSFGGNGYTF.

V and J are TRBV7-2 and TRBJ1-5; D not certain. CDR3 length: 12 amino acids. V was pared by 2 bases and J by 8 bases, with 7 bases between. The germline gives CDR1 SGHTA, CDR2 FQGNSA. The CDR3 is CASSLNTKPQHF. CDR3 coding DNA: TGTGCCAGCAGCTTAAATACAAAGCCCCAGCATTTT.

The table lists this clone with many counts. The chain uses TRBV4-1 and TRBJ1-3; possibly TRBD1 for D (5 bases). The V end lost 3 bases, the J end lost 4 bases, and 10 bases lay between the germline ends. From germline, CDR1 is MGHRA and CDR2 YSYEKL. The length of the CDR3 is 14 residues. CDR3 nucleotides: TGCGCCAGCAGCCACGGCAGGGAAGGAAACACCATATATTTT. It translates to CASSHGREGNTIYF.

This chain links TRBV6-1 with TRBJ2-7; D not certain. CDR1 and CDR2 from the germline V gene are MNHNS and SASEGT. The CDR3 spans 14 residues. Trimming pared 0 bases from V and 3 bases from J, leaving 9 bases between. CDR3: CASSEASTVYEQYF. DNA for the CDR3: TGTGCCAGCAGTGAAGCAAGCACAGTCTACGAGCAGTACTTC.

This chain links TRBV6-6 with TRBJ1-1; 7 bases agree with TRBD1. The V gene's germline CDR1 is MNHNY and CDR2 SVGAGI (reference sequence). J gave up 0 bases and V 5 bases, and 9 bases lay outside the gene matches. The CDR3 totals 16 residues. CDR3 region: CASSGTGQSMNTEAFF. The CDR3 coding sequence is TGTGCCAGCAGTGGAACGGGACAGAGTATGAACACTGAAGCTTTCTTT.

V gene TRBV13 combines with J gene TRBJ1-1; 8 nucleotides match TRBD1. With 3 bases clipped from V and 1 base from J, the junction kept 1 base outside the gene matches. The CDR3 sequence is 14 residues long. Germline CDR1 is PRHDT and CDR2 is FYEKMQ (reference sequence). Written as DNA, the CDR3 is TGTGCCAGCAGCTTTGGACAGGGGAACACTGAAGCTTTCTTT. Encoded protein: CASSFGQGNTEAFF.

The J gene is TRBJ1-1, the V gene TRBV7-2, with TRBD1 identical over 7 bases. CDR3 length: 15 residues. Trimming took 5 bases from V and 8 from J; bases not matched to a gene: 14. Germline CDR1 reads SGHTA; CDR2 reads FQGNSA. Here the CDR3 reads CASSPSGTASREAFF. CDR3 in DNA: TGTGCCAGCAGCCCGTCTGGGACAGCCTCGAGGGAAGCTTTCTTT. Based on the CDR3 plus reference TRBV7-2 and TRBJ1-1, the full variable domain is GAGVSQSPSNKVTEKGKDVELRCDPISGHTALYWYRQSLGQGLEFLIYFQGNSAPDKSGLPSDRFSAERTGGSVSTLTIQRTQQEDSAVYLCASSPSGTASREAFFGQGTRLTVV.

The rearrangement joins TRBV2 to TRBJ2-5; tentatively, D is TRBD1 (6 bases). CDR3 length: 14 amino acids. The V gene lost 5 bases and the J gene lost 2 bases, with 12 bases spanning the gap. The germline CDR1 and CDR2 sequences are SNHLY and FYNNEI. The CDR3 coding sequence is TGTGCCAGCAGTATAGACAGGTCACAAGAGACCCAGTACTTC. Its protein product is CASSIDRSQETQYF. The full variable domain, its missing parts supplied by reference TRBV2 and TRBJ2-5, is EPEVTQTPSHQVTQMGQEVILRCVPISNHLYFYWYRQILGQKVEFLVSFYNNEISEKSEIFDDQFSVERPDGSNFTLKIRSTKLEDSAMYFCASSIDRSQETQYFGPGTRLLVL.

The V gene is TRBV5-6, the J gene TRBJ2-3; 12 bases agree with TRBD2. There are 18 residues in the CDR3. Unmatched junction bases numbered 9, after V lost 3 bases and J lost 1 base. From germline, CDR1 is SGHDT and CDR2 YYEEEE. CDR3 region: CASSSSGGAGIGTDTQYF. CDR3 bases: TGTGCCAGCAGCTCTAGCGGGGGGGCCGGGATAGGCACAGATACGCAGTATTTT.

The V gene is TRBV15, the J gene TRBJ1-5; a possible D gene is TRBD1 (6 bases). V gave up 1 base and J gave up 4 bases, with 11 bases separating them. Germline-derived CDR1 and CDR2 are LNHNV and YYDKDF (reference sequence). CDR3 length: 15 residues. For the CDR3, the DNA is TGTGCCACCAGCAGAGGTAGGGGACAAAATCAGCCCCAGCATTTT. It is translated as CATSRGRGQNQPQHF. Combining the CDR3 with reference TRBV15 and TRBJ1-5 gives the whole variable domain DAMVIQNPRYQVTQFGKPVTLSCSQTLNHNVMYWYQQKSSQAPKLLFHYYDKDFNNEADTPDNFQSRRPNTSFCFLDIRSPGLGDTAMYLCATSRGRGQNQPQHFGDGTRLSIL.

This chain connects TRBV5-5 to TRBJ2-5, with D tentatively TRBD2 (5 bases). CDR1 SGHKS and CDR2 YYEKEE come from the germline V gene (reference sequence). This CDR3 comprises 16 residues. Trimming stripped 1 base from V and 2 bases from J, with 15 bases between. The CDR3 region is CASSLYGVTGQETQYF. CDR3 nucleotide sequence: TGTGCCAGCAGCTTGTATGGGGTTACGGGGCAAGAGACCCAGTACTTC.

This clone has only a few counts. The rearrangement joins TRBV5-5 to TRBJ2-7, with 7 bases that match TRBD1. The trim removed 0 bases at V and 1 base at J, leaving 7 bases unmatched. From germline, CDR1 is SGHKS and CDR2 YYEKEE (reference sequence). The CDR3 totals 16 residues. Here the CDR3 DNA reads TGTGCCAGCAGCTTGGGACAGGGATTTCGGTCCTACGAGCAGTACTTC. It is translated as CASSLGQGFRSYEQYF.

The chain links TRBV5-4 to TRBJ2-7, with 8 bases matching TRBD2. V trimming: 4 bases; J trimming: 3 bases; junction bases outside the gene matches: 6. Germline assignment: CDR1 SGHNT and CDR2 YYREEE (reference sequence). The CDR3 loop spans 14 amino acids. CDR3 DNA: TGTGCCAGCAGCCGAGGGACTAGTTACTACGAGCAGTACTTC. Translation gives CASSRGTSYYEQYF. Full variable domain (outside the CDR3, taken from reference TRBV5-4 and TRBJ2-7): ETGVTQSPTHLIKTRGQQVTLRCSSQSGHNTVSWYQQALGQGPQFIFQYYREEENGRGNFPPRFSGLQFPNYSSELNVNALELDDSALYLCASSRGTSYYEQYFGPGTRLTVT.

Points on this clone: Other DNA sequences from this sample encode an identical CDR3 as well. The V call is TRBV9, the J call TRBJ1-1; tentative D call: TRBD1 (5 bases). Between the trimmed V and J ends, which lost 0 bases and 5 bases, there was a span of 11 bases. Germline V gives CDR1 SGDLS, CDR2 YYNGEE. This CDR3 region has 14 residues. DNA for the CDR3: TGTGCCAGCAGCGTAGCGGGGGGAGGAACTGAAGCTTTCTTT. This encodes CASSVAGGGTEAFF.

CDR3 region: CASSYSRTADTIYF. The CDR3 bases are TGTGCCAGCAGTTACTCCCGGACAGCTGACACCATATATTTT. This rearrangement joins TRBV6-5 to TRBJ1-3; maybe TRBD1 (6 bases). V was shortened by 0 bases and J by 8 bases, with 11 bases between the two germline ends. Germline V gene lookup returns CDR1 MNHEY and CDR2 SVGAGI. CDR3 length: 14 residues.

V gene TRBV6-2 or TRBV6-3 combines with J gene TRBJ2-7; D remains ambiguous. Germline CDR1 MNHEY, CDR2 SVGEGT. The V end was cut by 4 bases, the J end by 3 bases, with 16 bases between. The length of the CDR3 is 15 residues. This CDR3 reads CASSWPRTRNYEQYF. The CDR3 DNA reads as TGTGCCAGCAGTTGGCCCCGCACGCGGAACTACGAGCAGTACTTC.

This chain uses TRBV5-4 with TRBJ1-6; D might be TRBD1 (5 bases). The V gene lost 5 bases and the J gene lost 6 bases, with 9 bases spanning the gap. Germline V lookup: CDR1 SGHNT, CDR2 YYREEE (reference sequence). The CDR3 has 13 residues. CDR3 loop: CASRRGGNSPLHF. In DNA form, the CDR3 reads TGTGCCAGCAGGCGGGGCGGTAATTCACCCCTCCACTTT. The full variable domain, with the rest looked up from reference TRBV5-4 and TRBJ1-6, is ETGVTQSPTHLIKTRGQQVTLRCSSQSGHNTVSWYQQALGQGPQFIFQYYREEENGRGNFPPRFSGLQFPNYSSELNVNALELDDSALYLCASRRGGNSPLHFGNGTRLTVT.

This clone was detected a few times. The CDR3 DNA is TGTGCCAGCAGCGTAGGGCCTTCCATAAGCAATCAGCCCCAGCATTTT. Protein sequence: CASSVGPSISNQPQHF. This chain links TRBV9 with TRBJ1-5; D is uncertain. Germline CDR1 and CDR2: SGDLS and YYNGEE. Trimming cost V 0 bases and J 1 base, with 11 bases left between them. The CDR3 runs 16 residues.

The chain employs TRBV7-3 and TRBJ2-5; TRBD1 matches 7 bases. The CDR3 consists of 15 residues. The V segment lost 4 bases and the J segment 4 bases; nucleotides outside the gene matches: 9. Germline-derived CDR1 and CDR2 are SGHTA and FQGTGA. This CDR3 reads CASSSSEGAIETQYF. CDR3 nucleotides: TGTGCCAGCAGCTCCTCCGAGGGGGCTATAGAGACCCAGTACTTC.

The gene calls are TRBV15 and TRBJ2-3; 8 nucleotides match TRBD2. V lost 4 bases to trimming and J lost 2 bases; unmatched junction nucleotides: 14. This CDR3 comprises 18 residues. Germline CDR1 and CDR2: LNHNV and YYDKDF (reference sequence). The CDR3, as DNA: TGTGCCACCAGCACAGGAGAAGGGACTAGTGATCCCACAGATACGCAGTATTTT. Amino acids: CATSTGEGTSDPTDTQYF.

The chain uses TRBV4-1 and TRBJ1-2, with unresolved D. Trimming removed 3 bases from V and 8 bases from J, with 16 bases in between. The germline gives CDR1 MGHRA, CDR2 YSYEKL. The CDR3 sequence is 14 residues long. DNA of the CDR3: TGCGCCAGCAGCCACCGACTTCGAGGGAGCGGCTACACCTTC. It yields the protein CASSHRLRGSGYTF.

This rearrangement joins TRBV28 to TRBJ1-5; 8 positions agree with TRBD1. Germline V gene sequence: CDR1 MDHEN, CDR2 SYDVKM. The CDR3 has 14 amino acids. Trimming cost V 7 bases and J 5 bases; bases outside gene matches: 7. Here the CDR3 reads CASTTQGGHQPQHF. DNA of the CDR3: TGTGCCAGCACCACACAGGGGGGTCATCAGCCCCAGCATTTT.

This clone was picked up one time. The chain couples TRBV30 to TRBJ1-6; TRBD1 aligns across 8 bases. The V segment lost 5 bases and the J segment 4 bases; nucleotides outside the gene matches: 7. The CDR3 is 15 residues long. The germline CDR1 and CDR2 sequences are GTSNPN and SVGIG (reference sequence). CDR3: CAWARTGPYNSPLHF. Here the CDR3 DNA reads TGTGCCTGGGCGAGGACAGGGCCATATAATTCACCCCTCCACTTT.